This T cell receptor (beta chain) emerged from a study of T-cell reconstitution after alpha-beta-depleted transplantation in children. Study-level points and caveats: Newly produced T cells mostly accounted for T-cell counts and diversity one year post-transplant.

Germline CDR1 and CDR2: SGHVS and FNYEAQ. Trimming shortened V by 2 bases and J by 8 bases, and 13 bases separated the two germline ends. This CDR3 is built from 14 residues. On this clonotype itself: Its antigen remains unknown.

Unique molecular identifiers were used to barcode this TCRbeta library. TCRdb passed the PCR reads through MiXCR, listing each CDR3 protein once. The repertoire holds about 400,000 distinct CDR3 sequences, with roughly 15% as singletons. The chain is built from TRBV7-6 and TRBJ2-1, with unresolved D. This TCR came from a boy less than two years old who had a stem cell transplant for Wiskott-Aldrich syndrome, so the T cells may come from the graft donor. The sample in question was PBMCs, mostly from graft donor cells, obtained 360 days after TCRalphabeta/CD19-depleted stem cell transplant. For the CDR3, the DNA is TGTGCCAGCAGCTTATTCTTCGGAGCCTATGAGCAGTTCTTC. This sequence encodes CASSLFFGAYEQFF.